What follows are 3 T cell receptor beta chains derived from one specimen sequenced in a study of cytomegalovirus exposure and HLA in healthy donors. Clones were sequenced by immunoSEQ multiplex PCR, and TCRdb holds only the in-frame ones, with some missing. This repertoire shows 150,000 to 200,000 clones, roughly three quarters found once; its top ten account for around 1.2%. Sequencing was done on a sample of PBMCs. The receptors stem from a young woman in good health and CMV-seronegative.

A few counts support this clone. The CDR3 DNA reads TGTGCCAGCAGCCCCGGCACCGGGGAGCTGTTTTTT. Its translation is CASSPGTGELFF. The V gene is TRBV7-9, the J gene TRBJ2-2; D is uncertain. Trimming removed 5 bases at V and 4 bases at J, with 5 bases between. Per germline, CDR1 SEHNR and CDR2 FQNEAQ (reference sequence). The CDR3 covers 12 residues.

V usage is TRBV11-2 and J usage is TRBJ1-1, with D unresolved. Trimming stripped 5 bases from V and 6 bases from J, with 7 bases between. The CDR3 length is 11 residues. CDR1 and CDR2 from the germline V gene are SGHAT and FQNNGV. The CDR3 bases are TGTGCCAGCAGCCTCGGGGCTGAAGCTTTCTTT. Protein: CASSLGAEAFF.

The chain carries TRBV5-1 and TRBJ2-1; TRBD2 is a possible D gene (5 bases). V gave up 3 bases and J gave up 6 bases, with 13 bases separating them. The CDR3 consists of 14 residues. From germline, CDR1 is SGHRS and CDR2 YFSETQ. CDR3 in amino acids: CASSSGLVGNEQFF. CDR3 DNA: TGCGCCAGCAGCTCGGGGTTAGTAGGCAATGAGCAGTTCTTC.